Listed below are T cell receptor beta chains from one sample, sequenced in a study of blood T cell repertoires in COVID-19. This table comes from immunoSEQ multiplex PCR, and its TCRdb copy is limited to in-frame clones, with some not included. The sample has roughly 200,000 clones, around 75% seen once. The source material was peripheral blood. The origin of the receptors is a woman aged 35 to 49 with COVID-19, enrolled during active disease. The CDR3 runs from the conserved cysteine through the conserved F or W. The order of the fields is D gene, V gene, clone size, J gene, CDR3 DNA, CDR3 protein. A D gene is named only where the DNA matches it firmly. Expanded clones are given a class, and other clones once, few, many or no size at all.

TRBD1	TRBV19	few	TRBJ2-5	TGTGCCAGTAGTATAGGGACAGGGGGAGAGACCCAGTACTTC	CASSIGTGGETQYF
.	TRBV9	.	TRBJ2-7	TGTGCCAGCAGCGTAGGACAGCTTTCCTACGAGCAGTACTTC	CASSVGQLSYEQYF
TRBD1	TRBV7-6	.	TRBJ1-6	TGTGCCAGCAGCCCCAGAGGGACAGGCGGATCACCCCTCCACTTT	CASSPRGTGGSPLHF
.	TRBV30	.	TRBJ1-1	TGTGCCTGGAGTGTACGGAGGGGCACTGAAGCTTTCTTT	CAWSVRRGTEAFF
TRBD2	TRBV7-9	.	TRBJ2-5	TGTGCCAGCAGCTTATATCGGACGGTAGCGGGGGGAGAGACCCAGTACTTC	CASSLYRTVAGGETQYF
TRBD1	TRBV6-2/TRBV6-3	.	TRBJ2-7	TGTGCCAGCAGTTTGGGACAGGCTGGGCAGTACTTC	CASSLGQAGQYF
.	TRBV7-2	.	TRBJ1-5	TGTGCCAGCAGCTTAGTAGGAGGAAGCAATCAGCCCCAGCATTTT	CASSLVGGSNQPQHF
.	TRBV12-3/TRBV12-4	.	TRBJ2-5	TGTGCCAGCAGTGGTACGGTACAAGAGACCCAGTACTTC	CASSGTVQETQYF
.	TRBV6-5	.	TRBJ2-1	TGTGCCAGCAGTCCAGGGTCTGTCTACAATGAGCAGTTCTTC	CASSPGSVYNEQFF
.	TRBV3-1/TRBV3-2	once	TRBJ2-6	TGTGCCAGCAGCCAAGACTTCTCTGGGGCCAACGTCCTGACTTTC	CASSQDFSGANVLTF
.	TRBV6-5	.	TRBJ1-2	TGTGCCAGCACCCGGAGCAGACTCTATGGCTACACCTTC	CASTRSRLYGYTF
TRBD2	TRBV10-3	.	TRBJ2-2	TGTGCCATCAGTGGAAGCGGGGGGGCCGCCGGGGAGCTGTTTTTT	CAISGSGGAAGELFF
TRBD1	TRBV19	.	TRBJ2-5	TGTGCCAGCACCAATCCGGGACAGCCAGGGGGTACCCAGTACTTC	CASTNPGQPGGTQYF
.	TRBV11-2	.	TRBJ2-7	TGTGCCAGCAGCTTAGATATGTCAGTCCGCGAGCAGTACTTC	CASSLDMSVREQYF
TRBD2	TRBV27	.	TRBJ2-7	TGTGCCAGCAGTTTACTTAGCGGGAGGTTCGAGCAGTACTTC	CASSLLSGRFEQYF
.	TRBV9	.	TRBJ1-1	TGTGCCAGCAGCGTATTGGGGGCGCAGGGCACTGAAGCTTTCTTT	CASSVLGAQGTEAFF
.	TRBV2	.	TRBJ1-4	TGTGCCAGCAGTGAGTGGGGAGGAGAAAAACTGTTTTTT	CASSEWGGEKLFF
.	TRBV2	.	TRBJ2-3	TGTGCCAGCAGTGAAGGGGCGGGCCCAGATACGCAGTATTTT	CASSEGAGPDTQYF
.	TRBV18	.	TRBJ1-1	TGTGCCAGCTCACCATTCTTCGAAGGGGTGCGGACTGAAGCTTTCTTT	CASSPFFEGVRTEAFF
.	TRBV19	.	TRBJ1-5	TGTGCCAGTAGGCAACAGGGCGGGAGCAATCAGCCCCAGCATTTT	CASRQQGGSNQPQHF
.	TRBV2	.	TRBJ1-2	TGTGCCAGCAGTTCTAGGGGAACTAACTATGGCTACACCTTC	CASSSRGTNYGYTF